This T cell receptor (beta chain) comes out of a study of post-analysis software for immune sequencing data. Study conclusions and caveats: Roughly 5 TRBV segments, TRBV5-6, TRBV5-1 and TRBV20-1 among them, were found more frequent in patients than controls. Co-batched samples clustered tightly together by F measure. Among multiple sclerosis patients, normalized Chao1 diversity was significantly below that of controls.

This clonotype was counted a single time. The antigen remains undetermined. cDNA libraries for TCR beta contained unique molecular identifiers. Each sample of roughly 0.9 to 11 million input T cells yielded about 500,000 cDNA molecules, so each molecule approximated one T cell. Via MiXCR, TCRdb re-called the PCR reads, giving one row per CDR3 protein. The sample holds around 700,000 distinct CDR3 sequences, over 45% seen once. This CDR3 is built from 13 residues. J gave up 7 bases and V 6 bases, and 10 bases lay outside the gene matches. Germline V gene lookup returns CDR1 SQVTM and CDR2 ANQGSEA. This chain uses TRBV29-1 with TRBJ1-2; 8 nucleotides match TRBD1. The sample consisted of blood. The TCR comes from a girl between 2 and 10 years old with multiple sclerosis. The CDR3 loop is CSVAPGGGSGYTF. CDR3 sequence (DNA): TGCAGCGTCGCCCCAGGGGGCGGGAGTGGCTACACCTTC.